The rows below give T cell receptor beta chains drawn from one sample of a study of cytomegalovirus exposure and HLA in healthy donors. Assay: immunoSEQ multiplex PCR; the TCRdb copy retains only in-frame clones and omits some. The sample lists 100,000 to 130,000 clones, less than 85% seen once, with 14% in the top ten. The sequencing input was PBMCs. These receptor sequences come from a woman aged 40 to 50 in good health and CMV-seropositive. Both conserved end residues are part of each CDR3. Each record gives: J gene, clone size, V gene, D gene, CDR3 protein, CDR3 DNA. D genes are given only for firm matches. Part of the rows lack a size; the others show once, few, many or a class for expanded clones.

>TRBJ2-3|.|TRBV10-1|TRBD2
CASSEQVAGGPNTQYF
TGCGCCAGCAGTGAGCAGGTAGCGGGGGGGCCGAATACGCAGTATTTT
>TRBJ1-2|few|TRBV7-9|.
CASSLNLDYGYTF
TGTGCCAGCAGCTTAAATCTTGACTATGGCTATACCTTC
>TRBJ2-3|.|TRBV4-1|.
CASSTQSTDTQYF
TGCGCCAGCAGCACCCAGAGCACAGATACGCAGTATTTT
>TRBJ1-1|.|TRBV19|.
CASGSRRTAPEAFF
TGTGCCAGTGGTTCACGGAGGACAGCTCCTGAAGCTTTCTTT
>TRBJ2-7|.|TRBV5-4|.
CASSLSGYEQYF
TGTGCCAGCAGCTTGTCGGGGTACGAGCAGTACTTC
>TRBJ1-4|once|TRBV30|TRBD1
CAYPTGGDEKLFF
TGTGCCTACCCGACAGGGGGGGATGAAAAACTGTTTTTT
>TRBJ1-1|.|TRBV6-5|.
CASSYWGQSNTEAFF
TGTGCCAGCAGTTACTGGGGACAATCGAACACTGAAGCTTTCTTT
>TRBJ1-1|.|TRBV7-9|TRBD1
CASSQLLRGQGATEAFF
TGTGCCAGCAGCCAACTTCTCCGGGGACAGGGGGCGACTGAAGCTTTCTTT
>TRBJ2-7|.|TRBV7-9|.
CASSLAGGRYEQYF
TGTGCCAGCAGCTTAGCGGGGGGGCGATACGAGCAGTACTTC
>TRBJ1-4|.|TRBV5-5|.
CASSTGDNEKLFF
TGTGCCAGCAGCACGGGGGATAATGAAAAACTGTTTTTT
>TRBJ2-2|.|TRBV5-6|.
CASSSQGNTGELFF
TGTGCCAGCAGCTCACAGGGGAACACCGGGGAGCTGTTTTTT
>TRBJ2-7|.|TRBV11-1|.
CASSLTSSTHYEQYF
TGTGCCAGCAGCTTAACTAGCTCAACCCACTACGAGCAGTACTTC
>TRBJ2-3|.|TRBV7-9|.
CASSLGMFQGRDTDTQYF
TGTGCCAGCAGCTTAGGAATGTTCCAGGGGCGCGACACAGATACGCAGTATTTT
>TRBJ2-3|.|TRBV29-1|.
CSVAGAGIGNTQYF
TGCAGCGTCGCGGGGGCAGGGATTGGAAATACGCAGTATTTT
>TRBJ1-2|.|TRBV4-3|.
CASSLRGGASYGYTF
TGCGCCAGCAGCCTTCGCGGAGGGGCCAGCTATGGCTACACCTTC
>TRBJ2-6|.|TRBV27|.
CASGRTTRNSGANVLTF
TGTGCCAGCGGCCGGACTACCAGAAACTCTGGGGCCAACGTCCTGACTTTC
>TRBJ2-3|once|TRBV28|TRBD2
CASSPSGYSTDTQYF
TGTGCCAGCAGTCCTAGCGGGTACAGCACAGATACGCAGTATTTT
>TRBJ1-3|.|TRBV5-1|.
CASSPQINSGNTIYF
TGCGCCAGCAGCCCACAAATAAACTCTGGAAACACCATATATTTT
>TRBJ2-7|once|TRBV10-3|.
CAISGRTEYEQYF
TGTGCCATCAGTGGCAGGACAGAGTACGAGCAGTACTTC
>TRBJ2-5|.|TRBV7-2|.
CASSKSRETQYF
TGTGCCAGCAGCAAGAGCAGGGAGACCCAGTACTTC
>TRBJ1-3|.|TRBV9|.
CASSIRDIQDTIYF
TGTGCCAGCAGCATCCGGGACATCCAAGACACCATATATTTT
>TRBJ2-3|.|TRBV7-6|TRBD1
CASSSRQGLGPDTQYF
TGTGCCAGCAGCTCCCGACAGGGCCTTGGACCGGATACGCAGTATTTT
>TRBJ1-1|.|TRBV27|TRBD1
CASKIVQGAGTEAFF
TGTGCCAGCAAGATAGTGCAGGGGGCAGGGACTGAAGCTTTCTTT
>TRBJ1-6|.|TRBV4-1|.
CASSPSGGHGSYNSPLHF
TGCGCCAGCAGCCCAAGCGGGGGACATGGCTCCTATAATTCACCCCTCCACTTT
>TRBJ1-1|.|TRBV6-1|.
CASSAATAGNTEAFF
TGTGCCAGCAGTGCGGCGACAGCAGGGAACACTGAAGCTTTCTTT